The 12 T cell receptor beta chains reported below all come from one sample, sequenced in a study of early T cells in non-severe SARS-CoV-2 infection. In TCRdb, the 5' RACE reads were re-called with MiXCR into one record per CDR3 protein. This table has 10,000 to 12,000 distinct CDR3 sequences, around 5% appearing once. Specimen: whole blood. The source is an adult who was a healthcare worker with PCR-confirmed SARS-CoV-2 infection or an uninfected control (not recorded which).

The chain combines TRBV29-1 with TRBJ2-3; D gene uncertain. Germline CDR1 is SQVTM and CDR2 is ANQGSEA. V was cut by 6 bases and J by 5 bases, with 6 bases left in between. This CDR3 comprises 10 residues. CDR3 in DNA: TGCAGCGTCGGCGGAGATACGCAGTATTTT. Encoded protein: CSVGGDTQYF.

This clonotype was counted at least ten times. The chain is built from TRBV4-3 and TRBJ2-4; 7 bases fit TRBD1. From germline, CDR1 is LGHNA and CDR2 YSLEER. This CDR3 has 15 residues. The V and J ends lost 4 bases and 2 bases, in that order; junction bases with no gene match: 5. The chain's CDR3 is CASSPTGDPKNIQYF. CDR3 nucleotides: TGCGCCAGCAGCCCCACAGGGGACCCCAAAAACATTCAGTACTTC.

This clonotype counts as medium-sized. This rearrangement joins TRBV5-1 to TRBJ2-7; a weak D match, TRBD2 (6 bases). With 2 bases removed from V and 0 bases from J, the gap between germline ends came to 9 bases. This CDR3 is 14 amino acids long. Germline lookup yields CDR1 SGHRS and CDR2 YFSETQ. CDR3 amino acids: CASSLGTFSYEQYF. The CDR3 coding sequence is TGCGCCAGCAGCTTAGGGACTTTCTCCTACGAGCAGTACTTC.

In this sample, this clonotype turned up many times. The genes are TRBV7-9 and TRBJ1-2; D ambiguous. CDR1 is SEHNR and CDR2 is FQNEAQ in the germline V gene (reference sequence). CDR3 length: 12 residues. V was shortened by 5 bases and J by 8 bases, with 12 bases between the two germline ends. CDR3: CASSQQDGGYTF. The DNA of the CDR3 is TGTGCCAGCAGCCAACAAGACGGGGGCTACACCTTC.

The table lists this clonotype with many counts. The V and J genes are TRBV7-2 and TRBJ2-3; the match to TRBD2 covers 8 bases. CDR1 is SGHTA, CDR2 FQGNSA, per germline. The CDR3 covers 15 residues. Unmatched junction bases numbered 8, after V lost 5 bases and J lost 4 bases. In nucleotides, the CDR3 is TGTGCCAGCAGCCCTCAAAGCGGGGGAGCAGATACGCAGTATTTT. Amino acid sequence: CASSPQSGGADTQYF.

This clonotype was observed a few times. The chain joins TRBV12-3 or TRBV12-4 to TRBJ2-3, with D perhaps matching TRBD2 (6 bases). The V and J ends lost 2 bases and 2 bases respectively, with 14 bases between them. The CDR3 length is 16 residues. The CDR3 spells CASSLTSGLITDTQYF. For the CDR3, the DNA is TGTGCCAGCAGTTTAACATCGGGACTGATCACAGATACGCAGTATTTT.

CDR3 nucleotide sequence: TGTGCCAGCAGTGGCGGGAGCAATCAGCCCCAGCATTTT. Amino acid sequence: CASSGGSNQPQHF. V and J are TRBV2 and TRBJ1-5; no definite D call. The length of the CDR3 is 13 residues. Germline-derived CDR1 and CDR2 are SNHLY and FYNNEI. The V end lost 4 bases, the J end lost 1 base, and 5 bases lay between the germline ends.

This clonotype is labeled as medium-sized (0.01 to 0.1%). The CDR3 DNA sequence: TGCAGTGCTAGAGACAACTTACACTCCTACGAGCAGTACTTC. The encoded protein is CSARDNLHSYEQYF. This chain links TRBV20-1 with TRBJ2-7; D remains ambiguous. Germline values: CDR1 DFQATT, CDR2 SNEGSKA (reference sequence). V was clipped by 0 bases and J by 0 bases, with 9 bases between them. The CDR3 consists of 14 residues.

In this sample, this clonotype is medium-sized (0.01 to 0.1%). This sequence joins TRBV6-1 and TRBJ2-1, with TRBD2 matching 9 bases. V was pared by 3 bases and J by 7 bases, with 4 bases of the junction left unmatched. Germline CDR1 is MNHNS and CDR2 is SASEGT. CDR3 length equals 14 residues. The CDR3 reads CASSDYLAGNEQFF. CDR3 nucleotide sequence: TGTGCCAGCAGTGACTACCTAGCGGGGAATGAGCAGTTCTTC.

This clonotype has a count of ten or more. The V gene is TRBV6-2 or TRBV6-3, the J gene TRBJ2-7, with 11 bases matching TRBD1. V lost 2 bases to trimming and J lost 3 bases; unmatched junction nucleotides: 3. Germline V gives CDR1 MNHEY, CDR2 SVGEGT. The CDR3 spans 15 residues. For the CDR3, the DNA is TGTGCCAGCAGTTACGACGGGACAGGGGGCTACGAGCAGTACTTC. Its translation is CASSYDGTGGYEQYF.

In this sample, this clonotype turned up many times. The chain is built from TRBV7-9 and TRBJ2-1; D gene uncertain. The germline gives CDR1 SEHNR, CDR2 FQNEAQ (reference sequence). The CDR3 extends over 16 amino acids. Trimming took off 0 bases at V and 4 bases at J, with 13 bases between the two ends. The DNA for the CDR3 is TGTGCCAGCAGCTTAGCGAGCGCCAGGCAGTACAATGAGCAGTTCTTC. It encodes CASSLASARQYNEQFF.

This clonotype was seen a handful of times. The rearrangement joins TRBV2 to TRBJ1-2, with D tentatively TRBD1 (5 bases). The CDR3 consists of 13 residues. With 7 bases removed from V and 4 bases from J, the gap between germline ends came to 13 bases. The germline V gene has CDR1 SNHLY and CDR2 FYNNEI. CDR3 nucleotides: TGTGCCAGCAACCTGGACAACCTCTATGGCTACACCTTC. Translated, it gives CASNLDNLYGYTF.